This T cell receptor beta chain was recovered during a study of blood T cell repertoires in COVID-19. About the research overall: Samples representing acute and convalescent COVID-19 were sourced from the United States, Italy and Spain.

Per the study methods: Amplified reference gene primers provided the basis for estimating nucleated cell counts. The assay was immunoSEQ multiplex PCR, and TCRdb's table has in-frame clones only and misses some. V and J calls and clone size are given by that table; D and trimming were obtained from the DNA. Of around 26,000 clones listed, around 88% are singletons. This receptor was taken from a human donor with active COVID-19. The donor label of this sample is uncertain. Input material: peripheral blood.

Written as DNA, the CDR3 is TGCGCCAGTAGCCAGGGGACCGAAGGCACTGAAGCTTTCTTT. Its protein product is CASSQGTEGTEAFF. The chain is built from TRBV5-1 and TRBJ1-1; weak D call: TRBD1 (6 bases). Per germline, CDR1 SGHRS and CDR2 YFSETQ. This CDR3 has 14 amino acids. V shed 8 bases and J shed 4 bases, with 18 bases lying between them.